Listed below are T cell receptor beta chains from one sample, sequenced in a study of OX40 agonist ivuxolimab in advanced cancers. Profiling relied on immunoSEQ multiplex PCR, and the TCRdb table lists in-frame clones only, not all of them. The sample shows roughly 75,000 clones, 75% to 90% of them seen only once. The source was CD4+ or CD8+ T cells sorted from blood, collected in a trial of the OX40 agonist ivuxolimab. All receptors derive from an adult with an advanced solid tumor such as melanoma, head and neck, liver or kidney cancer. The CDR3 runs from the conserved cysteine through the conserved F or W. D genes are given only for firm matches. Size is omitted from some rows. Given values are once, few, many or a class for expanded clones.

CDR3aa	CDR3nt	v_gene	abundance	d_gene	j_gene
CASSASGVVDEDTEAFF	TGTGCCAGCAGTGCTTCAGGGGTGGTTGATGAGGACACTGAAGCTTTCTTT	TRBV9	-	-	TRBJ1-1
CASSLGGTSGDTQYF	TGTGCCAGCAGCTTAGGGGGGACTTCCGGCGATACGCAGTATTTT	TRBV7-8	-	-	TRBJ2-3
CASPWGVDTQYF	TGTGCCAGCCCTTGGGGGGTGGATACGCAGTATTTT	TRBV2	-	-	TRBJ2-3
CASSLDGTEAFF	TGTGCCAGCAGCTTAGACGGCACTGAAGCTTTCTTT	TRBV5-4	medium-sized	-	TRBJ1-1
CATTFLTGVNYGYTF	TGTGCCACGACCTTTTTGACAGGGGTCAACTATGGCTACACCTTC	TRBV6-6	-	TRBD1	TRBJ1-2
CASSGAPGQGSDGYTF	TGTGCCAGCAGTGGAGCTCCGGGACAGGGATCGGATGGCTACACCTTC	TRBV6-1	-	TRBD1	TRBJ1-2
CASGPDSQETQYF	TGTGCCAGCGGTCCGGACAGCCAAGAGACCCAGTACTTC	TRBV25-1	few	-	TRBJ2-5
CASSLYMILGQGHSYNEQFF	TGTGCCAGCAGTTTGTATATGATCCTCGGACAGGGACACTCCTACAATGAGCAGTTCTTC	TRBV28	-	TRBD1	TRBJ2-1
CASSYSEQTEAFF	TGTGCCAGCAGTTACTCGGAGCAGACTGAAGCTTTCTTT	TRBV6-6	once	-	TRBJ1-1
CASSQVRDSYEQYF	TGCGCCAGCAGCCAAGTCCGGGACAGCTACGAGCAGTACTTC	TRBV4-1	-	TRBD1	TRBJ2-7
CASSVSAEGPRYNEQFF	TGTGCCAGCAGTGTCTCGGCTGAGGGACCGAGGTACAATGAGCAGTTCTTC	TRBV2	-	-	TRBJ2-1
CASSTFTGELFF	TGCGCCAGCAGCACCTTTACCGGGGAGCTGTTTTTT	TRBV4-1	-	-	TRBJ2-2
CASSFFGGGNEQFF	TGTGCCAGCAGCTTTTTCGGCGGAGGCAATGAGCAGTTCTTC	TRBV7-2	-	-	TRBJ2-1
CAWSGGGAHYGYTF	TGTGCCTGGAGTGGAGGAGGGGCTCACTATGGCTACACCTTC	TRBV30	-	-	TRBJ1-2
CASSYGELPGTGELFF	TGTGCCAGCAGTTACGGGGAACTACCGGGCACCGGGGAGCTGTTTTTT	TRBV6-5	-	-	TRBJ2-2
CASSFAGGSYNEQFF	TGTGCCAGCAGCTTTGCGGGGGGTTCCTACAATGAGCAGTTCTTC	TRBV7-8	-	TRBD2	TRBJ2-1
CASSLPPRLASNTGELFF	TGTGCCAGCAGTTTACCCCCTCGACTAGCGTCGAACACCGGGGAGCTGTTTTTT	TRBV27	-	TRBD2	TRBJ2-2
CASTTAGLAGAVNEQFF	TGTGCCAGCACCACAGCCGGGCTAGCGGGAGCGGTTAATGAGCAGTTCTTC	TRBV25-1	-	TRBD2	TRBJ2-1
CASSLDHRGRNTEAFF	TGTGCCAGCAGCTTAGACCACAGGGGACGAAACACTGAAGCTTTCTTT	TRBV7-8	-	TRBD1	TRBJ1-1
CATSGLAGKALNTGELFF	TGTGCCACCTCGGGACTAGCGGGAAAGGCTTTGAACACCGGGGAGCTGTTTTTT	TRBV28	-	TRBD2	TRBJ2-2
CASSYGRNTEAFF	TGTGCCAGCAGTTACGGTAGGAACACTGAAGCTTTCTTT	TRBV6-6	-	-	TRBJ1-1
CASSWGPEWMYEQYF	TGTGCCAGCAGCTGGGGGCCAGAATGGATGTACGAGCAGTACTTC	TRBV5-6	-	-	TRBJ2-7
CASSLETWGTGELFF	TGTGCCAGCAGCTTAGAGACTTGGGGCACCGGGGAGCTGTTTTTT	TRBV7-6	-	-	TRBJ2-2
CASSSQSYNEQFF	TGTGCCAGCAGCTCGCAGTCCTACAATGAGCAGTTCTTC	TRBV5-6	-	-	TRBJ2-1
CASSHDVRLANVLTF	TGTGCCAGCAGCCACGACGTACGTCTGGCCAACGTCCTGACTTTC	TRBV14	-	-	TRBJ2-6
CASSGLQVNYGYTF	TGTGCCAGCAGCGGACTCCAGGTTAACTATGGCTACACCTTC	TRBV9	once	-	TRBJ1-2
CASSLSGSGTEAFF	TGCGCCAGCAGCTTGTCCGGCAGCGGCACTGAAGCTTTCTTT	TRBV5-1	-	-	TRBJ1-1
CASSLAGEIWGYTF	TGTGCCAGCAGCTTAGCAGGGGAAATATGGGGCTACACCTTC	TRBV7-9	once	-	TRBJ1-2
CASSFGGSSYEQYF	TGTGCCAGCAGTTTTGGGGGGAGCTCCTACGAGCAGTACTTC	TRBV27	-	-	TRBJ2-7
CASSQDPRGNYNEQFF	TGTGCCAGCAGCCAAGATCCGCGGGGCAACTACAATGAGCAGTTCTTC	TRBV4-2	once	-	TRBJ2-1
CASSSPSAGGEETQYF	TGTGCCAGTAGTTCCCCCTCTGCAGGGGGCGAAGAGACCCAGTACTTC	TRBV19	-	TRBD1	TRBJ2-5
CASSGPRGAPGVEQYF	TGTGCCAGCAGTGGCCCAAGAGGGGCCCCTGGGGTCGAGCAGTACTTC	TRBV6-1	-	-	TRBJ2-7